This TCR beta chain was documented in a study of blood T cell repertoires in COVID-19. TCRdb's copy holds only in-frame clones and misses some; the assay was immunoSEQ multiplex PCR. There are about 71,000 clones in the sample; over 75% occur only once, and 5% to 6.5% lies in the top ten. With V trimmed by 0 bases and J by 6 bases, 7 bases remained unmatched. Germline V lookup: CDR1 SGHNT, CDR2 YYREEE (reference sequence). The CDR3 contains 17 residues. The rearrangement joins TRBV5-4 to TRBJ2-3, with 13 bases identical to TRBD2. The origin of this receptor is a woman under 30 with acute or convalescent COVID-19. Sequences were obtained from peripheral blood. CDR3 sequence: CASSLGPTSGGMDTQYF. DNA for the CDR3: TGTGCCAGCAGCTTGGGCCCGACTAGCGGGGGGATGGATACGCAGTATTTT.